This T cell receptor (beta chain) was observed in a study of blood T cell repertoires in COVID-19. Overall study context: Sites in the United States, Italy and Spain provided acute and convalescent COVID-19 samples. In each case, the material was cDNA or gDNA derived from T cells, B-cell-depleted T cells, or PBMCs.

V lost 1 base, J lost 9 bases, and 6 bases stayed unmatched. The germline gives CDR1 MGHRA, CDR2 YSYEKL. CDR3 length equals 15 residues. As processed by the authors: Using reference gene primer amplification, nucleated cell counts were estimated. The assay was immunoSEQ multiplex PCR, and TCRdb's table has in-frame clones only and misses some. V, J and clone size are taken as reported in that table, and D and trimming were inferred from the DNA itself. This table holds tens of thousands of clones, 80% to 85% found once. The sample consisted of peripheral blood. The sequence derives from a human donor in a cohort sampled during active COVID-19. The rearrangement links TRBV4-1 to TRBJ2-2, with 9 bases identical to TRBD2. CDR3 region: CASSQGYSGGWELFF. The DNA for the CDR3 is TGCGCCAGCAGCCAAGGTTATAGCGGGGGATGGGAGCTGTTTTTT.